These 32 T cell receptor beta chains originate from one sample sequenced in a study of T cell changes during pregnancy in multiple sclerosis. Sequenced by immunoSEQ multiplex PCR; TCRdb stores in-frame clones only, minus some. The sample shows about 44,000 clones, 96% of them seen only once. The sequenced sample was peripheral blood, obtained in the second trimester of pregnancy. The origin of the receptors is a female donor with multiple sclerosis, enrolled in a pregnancy study.

V and J are TRBV7-3 and TRBJ2-3; no reliable D call. With 2 bases removed from V and 0 bases from J, the gap between germline ends came to 3 bases. This CDR3 has 13 amino acids. Germline CDR1 is SGHTA and CDR2 is FQGTGA. The CDR3 coding sequence is TGTGCCAGCAGCTTACCTAGCACAGATACGCAGTATTTT. Its protein product is CASSLPSTDTQYF.

V is TRBV28 and J is TRBJ1-3, with TRBD1 matching 7 bases. This CDR3 region has 15 residues. CDR1 and CDR2 (germline): MDHEN, SYDVKM. After removal of 4 bases from V and 2 bases from J, the junction contained 5 bases not matched to a gene. The CDR3 DNA reads as TGTGCCAGCAGTTCGGAGGGGGCAACTGGAAACACCATATATTTT. It encodes CASSSEGATGNTIYF.

This chain joins TRBV30 and TRBJ2-7, with TRBD1 matching 8 bases. The CDR3 covers 15 residues. Germline loops: CDR1 GTSNPN, CDR2 SVGIG (reference sequence). J was trimmed by 5 bases and V by 2 bases; bases with no gene match: 11. The CDR3 loop is CAWSFFRTGKNEQYF. CDR3 sequence (DNA): TGTGCCTGGAGTTTCTTCAGGACAGGGAAAAACGAGCAGTACTTC.

This clone appeared once. V is TRBV15 and J is TRBJ2-7; TRBD1 matches 11 bases. The CDR3 extends over 17 amino acids. Germline V gives CDR1 LNHNV, CDR2 YYDKDF (reference sequence). V lost 5 bases and J lost 0; bases outside the gene matches: 9. CDR3 DNA sequence: TGTGCCACCAGCCCGCGCGGAGGACAGGGGGCCTCCTACGAGCAGTACTTC. Protein sequence: CATSPRGGQGASYEQYF.

Here the CDR3 reads CASEGDTYEQYF. CDR3 sequence (DNA): TGTGCCAGCGAGGGGGACACTTACGAGCAGTACTTC. V and J are TRBV7-2 and TRBJ2-7; TRBD1 might be the D (6 bases). Germline V CDR1 and CDR2: SGHTA, FQGNSA. Trimming took off 8 bases at V and 4 bases at J, with 12 bases between the two ends. CDR3 length: 12 amino acids.

The gene calls are TRBV11-2 and TRBJ2-7; 8 bases line up with TRBD1. CDR1 is SGHAT, CDR2 FQNNGV, per germline. The trim removed 8 bases at V and 3 bases at J, leaving 6 bases unmatched. CDR3 size: 13 residues. DNA for the CDR3: TGTGCCAGCTCCTCCGGGACAGGCTACGAGCAGTACTTC. Amino acids: CASSSGTGYEQYF.

This clone has just one count. The genes are TRBV10-3 and TRBJ2-7; D gene uncertain. The CDR3 is 12 residues long. Germline CDR1 reads ENHRY; CDR2 reads SYGVKD. V was pared by 1 base and J by 7 bases, with 8 bases between. Written as DNA, the CDR3 is TGTGCCATCAGTGAGTGGTTAGCAGAGCAGTACTTC. This codes for CAISEWLAEQYF.

In regard to this clone: The sample holds other DNA sequences that translate to the same CDR3. The chain carries TRBV5-1 and TRBJ2-1; the D gene is possibly TRBD2 (6 bases). There are 15 residues in the CDR3. V gave up 0 bases and J gave up 0 bases, with 7 bases separating them. Germline assignment: CDR1 SGHRS and CDR2 YFSETQ. CDR3 protein: CASSLAGSSYNEQFF. CDR3 nucleotides: TGCGCCAGCAGCTTGGCCGGGAGCTCCTACAATGAGCAGTTCTTC.

The chain combines TRBV15 with TRBJ1-2, with 8 bases aligning to TRBD1. In germline, CDR1 is LNHNV, CDR2 YYDKDF (reference sequence). V lost 6 bases, J lost 4 bases, and 4 bases stayed unmatched. The CDR3 totals 13 residues. Here the CDR3 DNA reads TGTGCCACCAGGCCGGACAGGGTCTATGGCTACACCTTC. It is translated as CATRPDRVYGYTF.

The V call is TRBV2, the J call TRBJ2-5; 15 bases align to TRBD2. J gave up 3 bases and V 6 bases, and 5 bases lay outside the gene matches. There are 16 residues in the CDR3. Germline CDR1 SNHLY, CDR2 FYNNEI. The CDR3 sequence is CASRAGLAGGEETQYF. DNA for the CDR3: TGTGCCAGCAGAGCGGGACTAGCGGGGGGTGAAGAGACCCAGTACTTC.

This chain joins TRBV5-5 and TRBJ2-2; 9 positions match TRBD2. The length of the CDR3 is 16 residues. Germline-derived CDR1 and CDR2 are SGHKS and YYEKEE (reference sequence). Unmatched junction bases numbered 7, after V lost 0 bases and J lost 7 bases. For the CDR3, the DNA is TGTGCCAGCAGCTTGGGGGGCGGGAGGGCCGTCGGGGAGCTGTTTTTT. It specifies CASSLGGGRAVGELFF.

This chain links TRBV15 with TRBJ2-3; 8 bases map to TRBD1. Trimming cost V 9 bases and J 1 base; bases outside gene matches: 9. CDR3 length: 15 residues. The germline V gene has CDR1 LNHNV and CDR2 YYDKDF (reference sequence). The CDR3 nucleotides read TGTGCCACTTCCCGCTCAGGGGGCGGCACAGATACGCAGTATTTT. Its translation is CATSRSGGGTDTQYF.

The chain links TRBV19 to TRBJ1-1, with 8 bases aligning to TRBD1. The ends lost 7 bases at V and 0 bases at J; junction bases unmatched: 7. The CDR3 is made up of 15 amino acids. CDR1 LNHDA and CDR2 SQIVND come from the germline V gene (reference sequence). This CDR3 reads CASTLDRAMNTEAFF. DNA of the CDR3: TGTGCCAGTACCCTGGACAGGGCAATGAACACTGAAGCTTTCTTT.

The chain combines TRBV4-1 with TRBJ2-1, with no clear D. Germline loops: CDR1 MGHRA, CDR2 YSYEKL. CDR3 length equals 16 residues. Trimming shortened V by 0 bases and J by 4 bases, and 13 bases separated the two germline ends. The DNA of the CDR3 is TGCGCCAGCAGCCAAGAAGGTGACTGGGTTTACAATGAGCAGTTCTTC. This encodes CASSQEGDWVYNEQFF.

The genes are TRBV7-9 and TRBJ1-1; D is possibly TRBD1 (5 bases). The germline V and J ends were trimmed by 4 bases and 1 base, with 10 bases remaining between them. The CDR3 contains 14 residues. Germline loops: CDR1 SEHNR, CDR2 FQNEAQ (reference sequence). Here the CDR3 reads CASSSFTGNTEAFF. In DNA, the CDR3 is TGTGCCAGCAGCTCCTTCACAGGGAACACTGAAGCTTTCTTT.

The gene calls are TRBV2 and TRBJ2-3; 9 bases match TRBD2. The CDR3 extends over 15 amino acids. CDR1 and CDR2 from the germline V gene are SNHLY and FYNNEI. Germline trimming cut 9 bases from V and 4 bases from J; bases unmatched to any gene: 11. The CDR3 DNA is TGTGCCAGAATGGGGTTAGCGGGAGTCGCAGATACGCAGTATTTT. Translation: CARMGLAGVADTQYF.

The J gene is TRBJ2-7, the V gene TRBV5-1, with TRBD2 identical over 10 bases. The CDR3 runs 16 residues. Germline CDR1 SGHRS, CDR2 YFSETQ. After removal of 1 base from V and 3 bases from J, the junction contained 7 bases not matched to a gene. CDR3 sequence (DNA): TGCGCCAGCAGCTTGTTAACTAGCGGGACAGGCTACGAGCAGTACTTC. This encodes CASSLLTSGTGYEQYF. The whole variable domain, filled in from reference TRBV5-1 and TRBJ2-7, reads KAGVTQTPRYLIKTRGQQVTLSCSPISGHRSVSWYQQTPGQGLQFLFEYFSETQRNKGNFPGRFSGRQFSNSRSEMNVSTLELGDSALYLCASSLLTSGTGYEQYFGPGTRLTVT.

V and J are TRBV29-1 and TRBJ2-1; TRBD2 matches 8 bases. Trimming at V came to 6 bases and at J to 9 bases, leaving 4 bases not matched to a gene. CDR1 and CDR2 from the germline V gene are SQVTM and ANQGSEA. CDR3 length equals 11 residues. The CDR3 sequence is CSVTGGGEQFF. The CDR3 bases are TGCAGCGTGACGGGAGGGGGTGAGCAGTTCTTC.

The chain uses TRBV2 and TRBJ2-3, with 12 bases lining up with TRBD2. This CDR3 has 15 amino acids. Germline CDR1 SNHLY, CDR2 FYNNEI. V shed 7 bases and J 3 bases; nucleotides not matched to a gene: 5. Here the CDR3 reads CASKRLAGDTDTQYF. In DNA form, the CDR3 reads TGTGCCAGCAAGAGACTAGCGGGAGATACAGATACGCAGTATTTT.

This chain connects TRBV2 to TRBJ1-2, with 9 bases identical to TRBD1. J gave up 4 bases and V 6 bases, and 0 bases lay outside the gene matches. CDR3 length: 12 residues. Germline values: CDR1 SNHLY, CDR2 FYNNEI. The CDR3 region is CASRTGGYGYTF. In DNA form, the CDR3 reads TGTGCCAGCAGGACAGGGGGCTATGGCTACACCTTC.

The chain joins TRBV6-6 to TRBJ1-2; no definite D call. V was shortened by 6 bases and J by 4 bases, with 12 bases between the two germline ends. This CDR3 spans 13 amino acids. The germline gives CDR1 MNHNY, CDR2 SVGAGI (reference sequence). DNA for the CDR3: TGTGCCAGCAGGTTACTGGTCTCCTATGGCTACACCTTC. As protein: CASRLLVSYGYTF.

This chain connects TRBV5-1 to TRBJ1-2, with 8 nucleotides matching TRBD1. There are 12 residues in the CDR3. With V trimmed by 6 bases and J by 9 bases, 7 bases remained unmatched. Germline V lookup: CDR1 SGHRS, CDR2 YFSETQ. The CDR3 region is CASTGTGVSYTF. The CDR3 nucleotides are TGCGCCAGCACCGGGACAGGTGTAAGCTACACCTTC.

The chain recombines TRBV7-8 with TRBJ1-1; weak D call: TRBD1 (6 bases). Looked up from germline, CDR1 is SGHVS and CDR2 is FQNEAQ. This CDR3 has 15 residues. Trimming cost V 3 bases and J 5 bases, with 16 bases left between them. The CDR3 region has the DNA TGTGCCAGCAGCTTGGGGGCCACAGGGACGACTGAAGCTTTCTTT. Protein sequence: CASSLGATGTTEAFF.

The V and J genes are TRBV9 and TRBJ2-2; 11 positions match TRBD1. CDR3 length: 16 residues. Germline lookup yields CDR1 SGDLS and CDR2 YYNGEE. Unmatched junction bases numbered 6, after V lost 1 base and J lost 7 bases. The CDR3 is CASSVMDRGLFGELFF. The CDR3 bases are TGTGCCAGCAGCGTAATGGACAGGGGGCTTTTCGGGGAGCTGTTTTTT.

The chain recombines TRBV10-3 with TRBJ2-3; tentative D call: TRBD1 (7 bases). Germline values: CDR1 ENHRY, CDR2 SYGVKD. With 8 bases removed from V and 4 bases from J, the gap between germline ends came to 19 bases. The length of the CDR3 is 15 residues. The CDR3 DNA is TGTGCCATCCGACAACAGGGGAGGATCGCAGATACGCAGTATTTT. Translation: CAIRQQGRIADTQYF.

The V gene is TRBV6-1, the J gene TRBJ1-2, with D unclear. In germline, CDR1 is MNHNS, CDR2 SASEGT. This CDR3 spans 14 amino acids. V gave up 8 bases and J gave up 2 bases, with 15 bases separating them. This chain's CDR3 is CASGRGNWNYGYTF. The CDR3 bases are TGTGCCAGCGGGAGAGGGAACTGGAACTATGGCTACACCTTC.

The chain is built from TRBV9 and TRBJ2-7; D perhaps matches TRBD2 (5 bases). The CDR3 covers 14 residues. The V and J ends lost 3 bases and 3 bases respectively, with 13 bases between them. CDR1 is SGDLS and CDR2 is YYNGEE in the germline V gene. CDR3 in amino acids: CASSAHGVSYEQYF. CDR3 DNA: TGTGCCAGCAGCGCCCACGGGGTGAGCTACGAGCAGTACTTC.

This clone came up once. This chain links TRBV5-1 with TRBJ1-2, with D possibly being TRBD1 (6 bases). CDR3 length: 15 amino acids. Germline loops: CDR1 SGHRS, CDR2 YFSETQ. Trimming left V 0 bases short and J 5 bases short, with 14 bases between. The CDR3 here is CASSLDTGLWYGYTF. The CDR3 coding sequence is TGCGCCAGCAGCTTGGATACAGGGTTGTGGTATGGCTACACCTTC. Combining the CDR3 with reference TRBV5-1 and TRBJ1-2 gives the whole variable domain KAGVTQTPRYLIKTRGQQVTLSCSPISGHRSVSWYQQTPGQGLQFLFEYFSETQRNKGNFPGRFSGRQFSNSRSEMNVSTLELGDSALYLCASSLDTGLWYGYTFGSGTRLTVV.

This sequence joins TRBV5-1 and TRBJ1-1; D ambiguous. The V gene's germline CDR1 is SGHRS and CDR2 YFSETQ. The CDR3 is 12 residues long. V shed 0 bases and J shed 7 bases, with 7 bases lying between them. CDR3 nucleotides: TGCGCCAGCAGCTTGGCAGCGGATGAAGCTTTCTTT. Its translation: CASSLAADEAFF. Full variable domain (missing parts from reference TRBV5-1 and TRBJ1-1): KAGVTQTPRYLIKTRGQQVTLSCSPISGHRSVSWYQQTPGQGLQFLFEYFSETQRNKGNFPGRFSGRQFSNSRSEMNVSTLELGDSALYLCASSLAADEAFFGQGTRLTVV.

The rearrangement links TRBV27 to TRBJ2-3; D gene ambiguous. The germline gives CDR1 MNHEY, CDR2 SMNVEV (reference sequence). With 6 bases removed from V and 5 bases from J, the gap between germline ends came to 9 bases. This CDR3 region has 12 residues. The CDR3 loop is CASRQPRDTQYF. CDR3 sequence (DNA): TGTGCCAGCAGGCAACCTAGAGATACGCAGTATTTT.

The rearrangement links TRBV6-1 to TRBJ2-7, with D perhaps matching TRBD2 (6 bases). Looked up from germline, CDR1 is MNHNS and CDR2 is SASEGT. The CDR3 spans 14 residues. Deletions cut 7 bases from V and 2 bases from J, with 15 bases between. CDR3 in DNA: TGTGCCAGCATCCCCCGGGACTGGACCTACGAGCAGTACTTC. It is translated as CASIPRDWTYEQYF.

This chain joins TRBV25-1 and TRBJ2-2; 9 bases fit TRBD1. V lost 8 bases, J lost 7 bases, and 17 bases stayed unmatched. The CDR3 runs 17 residues. Germline loops: CDR1 MGHDK, CDR2 SYGVNS. The CDR3 DNA sequence: TGTGCCAGCCGCCAGTCCGGGACAGGGTACGCAAGCGGGGAGCTGTTTTTT. Its translation is CASRQSGTGYASGELFF.